Listed here are 6 T cell receptor beta chains from one sample, sequenced in a study of post-analysis software for immune sequencing data. Study-level points and caveats: Controls showed lower frequencies than patients for 4 or 5 TRBV segments, and TRBV5-6, TRBV5-1 and TRBV20-1 were among these.

Their antigens remain unidentified. TCR beta cDNA libraries included unique molecular identifiers. Using its own MiXCR run on the PCR reads, TCRdb lists one record per CDR3 protein. Of over 150,000 distinct CDR3 sequences detected, roughly 31% appear once; the ten largest clones hold 1.5%. Sample: blood. These TCRs come from a girl aged 5-17 years with multiple sclerosis.

This clonotype was seen many times. CDR3 protein: CASSLTQSKETQYF. As DNA, the CDR3 is TGCGCCAGCAGCTTAACACAGAGTAAAGAGACCCAGTACTTC. The V and J genes are TRBV5-1 and TRBJ2-5; D unclear. Trimming stripped 2 bases from V and 3 bases from J, with 11 bases between. Germline lookup yields CDR1 SGHRS and CDR2 YFSETQ. The CDR3 length is 14 residues.

CDR3 nucleotide sequence: TGCAGTGCTAGAGAGGGCATAGAGGGGCATGAAGCTTTCTTT. This gives the protein CSAREGIEGHEAFF. The chain couples TRBV20-1 to TRBJ1-1; D may be TRBD1 (5 bases). Germline CDR1 is DFQATT and CDR2 is SNEGSKA (reference sequence). The germline V and J ends were trimmed by 0 bases and 7 bases, with 15 bases remaining between them. This CDR3 has 14 amino acids.

This clonotype was found once. The chain carries TRBV28 and TRBJ2-4; possibly TRBD2 for D (5 bases). The DNA matches TRBJ2-7 better at its end, which makes the J call doubtful. The CDR3 consists of 19 residues. CDR1 and CDR2 from the germline V gene are MDHEN and SYDVKM. The CDR3 spells CASSLWGVDEHYSSYEQYF. The CDR3 nucleotides are TGTGCCAGCAGTTTATGGGGAGTAGACGAACACTACTCCTCCTACGAGCAGTACTTC.

The rearrangement joins TRBV5-1 to TRBJ2-5; D perhaps matches TRBD1 (5 bases). Trimming cost V 4 bases and J 5 bases, with 12 bases left between them. This CDR3 is 13 amino acids long. Germline CDR1 reads SGHRS; CDR2 reads YFSETQ. The CDR3: CASSRDRGETQYF. The CDR3, as DNA: TGCGCCAGCAGCAGAGACAGAGGCGAGACCCAGTACTTC.

This clonotype was seen only a few times. The gene calls are TRBV29-1 and TRBJ1-4, with unresolved D. CDR1 SQVTM and CDR2 ANQGSEA come from the germline V gene. CDR3 length: 12 amino acids. The ends were cut back, 7 bases at V and 6 bases at J, with 12 bases in the middle. This chain's CDR3 is CSAYWGDEKLFF. The DNA of the CDR3 is TGCAGCGCCTACTGGGGTGATGAAAAACTGTTTTTT.

This clonotype was detected only once. A read error may explain this, as a much larger clone is one base away. This chain connects TRBV27 to TRBJ2-5; 13 nucleotides agree with TRBD2. Germline assignment: CDR1 MNHEY and CDR2 SMNVEV (reference sequence). The CDR3 has 15 residues. CDR3 sequence reads: CASTPTSGRQGTQYF. CDR3 coding DNA: TGTGCCAGCACCCCGACTAGCGGGAGGCAAGGGACCCAGTACTTC.